Following are 23 T cell receptor beta chains from one sample sequenced in a study of cytomegalovirus exposure and HLA in healthy donors. Primers: 60 Vbeta forward and 13 Jbeta reverse. The table came from immunoSEQ multiplex PCR; TCRdb's copy has only in-frame clones and leaves some out. The sample table sets out around 80,000 clones. Input material: PBMCs. The receptors stem from a man aged 35 to 55 in good health and CMV-seronegative.

The V gene is TRBV29-1, the J gene TRBJ2-1; TRBD1 matches 9 bases. Per germline, CDR1 SQVTM and CDR2 ANQGSEA. The CDR3 extends over 13 amino acids. Trimming took 5 bases from V and 7 from J; bases not matched to a gene: 6. CDR3 nucleotides: TGCAGCGTTATTACAGGGGGCGAAAATGAGCAGTTCTTC. Amino acids: CSVITGGENEQFF.

The rearrangement links TRBV7-6 to TRBJ2-2; D unresolved. V dropped 9 bases and J dropped 1 base, with 12 bases sitting between them. CDR1 is SGHVS, CDR2 FNYEAQ, per germline. The CDR3 totals 14 residues. The CDR3 loop is CASRDKVNTGELFF. CDR3 in DNA: TGTGCCAGTCGTGACAAGGTGAACACCGGGGAGCTGTTTTTT.

The chain recombines TRBV19 with TRBJ2-7; 8 nucleotides agree with TRBD2. Trimming removed 6 bases from V and 1 base from J; junction bases left unmatched: 5. Germline CDR1 is LNHDA and CDR2 is SQIVND (reference sequence). This CDR3 has 14 amino acids. In DNA form, the CDR3 reads TGTGCCAGTAGCAGGACTAGCCGATCCTACGAGCAGTACTTC. It yields the protein CASSRTSRSYEQYF. The complete variable domain, with remaining parts taken from reference TRBV19 and TRBJ2-7, reads DGGITQSPKYLFRKEGQNVTLSCEQNLNHDAMYWYRQDPGQGLRLIYYSQIVNDFQKGDIAEGYSVSREKKESFPLTVTSAQKNPTAFYLCASSRTSRSYEQYFGPGTRLTVT.

The genes are TRBV9 and TRBJ1-1, with 9 bases aligning to TRBD1. CDR1 and CDR2 from the germline V gene are SGDLS and YYNGEE. The CDR3 is made up of 17 amino acids. Losses at the gene ends were 3 bases for V and 5 bases for J; bases not matched to a gene: 14. The CDR3 DNA reads TGTGCCAGCAGCGGCGGACAGGGGATCAGTTTGGGTACTGAAGCTTTCTTT. Protein: CASSGGQGISLGTEAFF.

The V gene is TRBV10-2, the J gene TRBJ2-7, with 15 bases identical to TRBD2. The V segment lost 5 bases and the J segment 7 bases; nucleotides outside the gene matches: 3. The CDR3 has 14 amino acids. CDR1 is WSHSY and CDR2 is SAAADI in the germline V gene. CDR3 in amino acids: CASSWTSGRGEQYF. The CDR3 nucleotides read TGCGCCAGCAGTTGGACTAGCGGGAGGGGGGAGCAGTACTTC.

The chain joins TRBV6-4 to TRBJ2-5; perhaps TRBD2 as D (6 bases). There are 14 residues in the CDR3. V was pared by 10 bases and J by 2 bases, with 17 bases between. Germline V gene lookup returns CDR1 MRHNA and CDR2 SNTAGT. The CDR3 DNA reads TGTGCCACCATATCTAAGACTAGGCAAGAGACCCAGTACTTC. Translation: CATISKTRQETQYF.

The rearrangement joins TRBV10-3 to TRBJ2-2; 10 bases map to TRBD1. CDR3 length equals 16 residues. Trimming cost V 10 bases and J 0 bases; bases outside gene matches: 8. Germline values: CDR1 ENHRY, CDR2 SYGVKD. The CDR3: CATTRTGGTNTGELFF. DNA of the CDR3: TGTGCCACCACCCGGACAGGGGGAACGAACACCGGGGAGCTGTTTTTT.

The chain employs TRBV7-2 and TRBJ2-2, with a possible D match to TRBD1 (7 bases). Looked up from germline, CDR1 is SGHTA and CDR2 is FQGNSA. This CDR3 has 15 amino acids. Deletions cut 5 bases from V and 4 bases from J, with 14 bases between. CDR3 region: CASSAQGRGTGELFF. DNA for the CDR3: TGTGCCAGCAGCGCACAGGGGCGGGGCACCGGGGAGCTGTTTTTT.

The rearrangement uses TRBV7-2 and TRBJ1-2; 9 bases are a match to TRBD1. Germline CDR1 reads SGHTA; CDR2 reads FQGNSA. The CDR3 is 15 residues long. Losses at the gene ends were 3 bases for V and 2 bases for J; bases not matched to a gene: 4. The CDR3 coding sequence is TGTGCCAGCAGCTTCCCCGGGACAGGGAACTATGGCTACACCTTC. It codes for CASSFPGTGNYGYTF.

The rearrangement links TRBV4-3 to TRBJ2-2; D perhaps matches TRBD2 (5 bases). Germline loops: CDR1 LGHNA, CDR2 YSLEER. The CDR3 sequence is 14 residues long. The V end lost 4 bases, the J end lost 6 bases, and 12 bases lay between the germline ends. The CDR3 protein is CASSLGLAPGELFF. The CDR3 DNA follows: TGCGCCAGCAGCCTTGGTCTAGCCCCCGGGGAGCTGTTTTTT.

The chain links TRBV27 to TRBJ1-4, with TRBD1 identical over 8 bases. CDR1 and CDR2 from the germline V gene are MNHEY and SMNVEV (reference sequence). The CDR3 has 16 residues. The junction had 10 bases not matched to a gene; V was cut back by 6 bases and J by 4 bases. The CDR3, as DNA: TGTGCCAGCAGAAACCCCCGCGGGACAGGTAATGAAAAACTGTTTTTT. This encodes CASRNPRGTGNEKLFF.

This sequence joins TRBV7-2 and TRBJ1-6; weak D call: TRBD1 (5 bases). V was shortened by 0 bases and J by 9 bases, with 15 bases between the two germline ends. Germline lookup yields CDR1 SGHTA and CDR2 FQGNSA. This CDR3 is 16 amino acids long. CDR3 in amino acids: CASSLAPQADASPLHF. The CDR3 DNA reads TGTGCCAGCAGCTTAGCGCCACAGGCGGATGCTTCACCCCTCCACTTT. Supplemented by reference TRBV7-2 and TRBJ1-6, the full variable domain reads GAGVSQSPSNKVTEKGKDVELRCDPISGHTALYWYRQSLGQGLEFLIYFQGNSAPDKSGLPSDRFSAERTGGSVSTLTIQRTQQEDSAVYLCASSLAPQADASPLHFGNGTRLTVT.

The chain couples TRBV6-6 to TRBJ1-2; TRBD1 matches 7 bases. The CDR3 contains 14 residues. After removal of 4 bases from V and 5 bases from J, the junction contained 7 bases not matched to a gene. Germline lookup yields CDR1 MNHNY and CDR2 SVGAGI (reference sequence). CDR3 in DNA: TGTGCCAGCAGTTCGACAGGGATTGGGTATGGCTACACCTTC. It is translated as CASSSTGIGYGYTF.

The chain couples TRBV19 to TRBJ2-2; D ambiguous. Germline V gives CDR1 LNHDA, CDR2 SQIVND (reference sequence). The CDR3 has 12 amino acids. The V gene lost 7 bases and the J gene lost 7 bases, with 10 bases spanning the gap. CDR3 loop: CASTLRGGELFF. The CDR3 DNA reads as TGTGCCAGTACCCTTCGAGGCGGGGAGCTGTTTTTT.

The CDR3: CASSYGAPNQPQHF. CDR3 bases: TGTGCCAGCAGTTACGGGGCGCCCAATCAGCCCCAGCATTTT. The chain combines TRBV6-6 with TRBJ1-5; D might be TRBD1 (5 bases). The germline V gene has CDR1 MNHNY and CDR2 SVGAGI (reference sequence). Between the trimmed V and J ends, which lost 2 bases and 3 bases, there was a span of 8 bases. The CDR3 totals 14 residues.

The chain is built from TRBV7-2 and TRBJ1-2; D gene ambiguous. The CDR3 covers 13 residues. The V end lost 4 bases, the J end lost 7 bases, and 13 bases lay between the germline ends. Per germline, CDR1 SGHTA and CDR2 FQGNSA. The CDR3 sequence: CASSSHSGFGYTF. Written as DNA, the CDR3 is TGTGCCAGCAGCTCCCATTCGGGGTTTGGCTACACCTTC.

V and J are TRBV14 and TRBJ1-2; D is uncertain. Between the trimmed V and J ends, which lost 0 bases and 3 bases, there was a span of 5 bases. Germline V gene data show CDR1 as SGHDN and CDR2 as FVKESK. CDR3 length: 13 residues. The CDR3 reads CASSQDADYGYTF. The CDR3 DNA reads as TGTGCCAGCAGCCAAGATGCGGACTATGGCTACACCTTC.

The rearrangement uses TRBV5-6 and TRBJ2-7, with D maybe TRBD1 (6 bases). Per the germline V gene, CDR1 is SGHDT and CDR2 is YYEEEE. The ends were cut back, 4 bases at V and 5 bases at J, with 16 bases in the middle. This CDR3 spans 14 amino acids. The CDR3 region has the DNA TGTGCCAGCAGCGAGAGAACAGGGTTCGACGAGCAGTACTTC. Translation gives CASSERTGFDEQYF.

The chain employs TRBV5-5 and TRBJ1-2, with D unresolved. Germline CDR1 SGHKS, CDR2 YYEKEE (reference sequence). CDR3 length: 12 residues. Trimming cost V 5 bases and J 5 bases, with 10 bases left between them. The CDR3 sequence: CASRSTEYGYTF. CDR3 coding DNA: TGTGCCAGCAGAAGTACAGAGTATGGCTACACCTTC.

The chain links TRBV27 to TRBJ2-7, with 7 bases that match TRBD1. Germline CDR1 and CDR2: MNHEY and SMNVEV (reference sequence). V shed 5 bases, J shed 2 bases, and the junction held 6 bases outside the gene matches. The CDR3 runs to 14 residues. CDR3: CASSPWDSPYEQYF. Written as DNA, the CDR3 is TGTGCCAGCAGTCCGTGGGACAGCCCCTACGAGCAGTACTTC.

The CDR3 loop is CASSSTASQETQYF. The CDR3, as DNA: TGTGCCAGCAGCTCGACGGCTAGCCAAGAGACCCAGTACTTC. This chain links TRBV5-4 with TRBJ2-5; D gene uncertain. The V end lost 3 bases, the J end lost 1 base, and 10 bases lay between the germline ends. CDR3 length equals 14 residues. Germline V CDR1 and CDR2: SGHNT, YYREEE (reference sequence).

The V gene is TRBV10-1, the J gene TRBJ2-7, with D perhaps matching TRBD1 (5 bases). Trimming left V 1 base short and J 6 bases short, with 10 bases between. The CDR3 runs 13 residues. The V gene's germline CDR1 is WNHNN and CDR2 SYGVQD (reference sequence). The CDR3 protein is CASSEFPTGEQYF. CDR3 sequence (DNA): TGCGCCAGCAGTGAGTTCCCCACAGGCGAGCAGTACTTC.

The chain employs TRBV19 and TRBJ1-3; D possibly corresponds to TRBD1 (5 bases). V lost 9 bases, J lost 4 bases, and 16 bases lay in between. Germline V gene sequence: CDR1 LNHDA, CDR2 SQIVND (reference sequence). The CDR3 length is 14 residues. CDR3 nucleotide sequence: TGTGCCAGCGCAATACCGGGGGTCGGAAACACCATATATTTT. It is translated as CASAIPGVGNTIYF.